This T cell receptor beta chain is from a study of cytomegalovirus exposure and HLA in healthy donors. Study-wide context: In terms of ancestry, the Caucasian-associated cluster contained around 79% of the approximately 420 genotyped donors.

The PCR contained 60 Vbeta and 13 Jbeta primers. Assay: immunoSEQ multiplex PCR; the TCRdb copy retains only in-frame clones and omits some. The sample shows some 110,000 clones, around 80% of them seen only once. The CDR3 length is 16 residues. The germline V gene has CDR1 GTSNPN and CDR2 SVGIG (reference sequence). The V gene end was trimmed by 0 bases and the J gene end by 7 bases; junction bases not matched to a gene: 11. This TCR came from a woman younger than 35 in good health and CMV-seropositive. Sequenced material: PBMCs. The J gene is TRBJ2-1, the V gene TRBV30, with 8 bases identical to TRBD2. The CDR3 nucleotides read TGTGCCTGGAGTGTAGGGGCCAGCGGGAGTAGGAATGAGCAGTTCTTC. It specifies CAWSVGASGSRNEQFF.